These T cell receptor beta chains were read from a single sample in a study of early T cells in non-severe SARS-CoV-2 infection. MiXCR was run by TCRdb on the 5' RACE reads, yielding one entry per CDR3 protein. The sample carries tens of thousands of distinct CDR3 sequences, roughly an eighth recorded once. The sample comprised whole blood. These receptors were collected from an adult who was a healthcare worker with PCR-confirmed SARS-CoV-2 infection or an uninfected control (not recorded which). Each CDR3 is given with its conserved first and last residue. Fields, in order: V gene, J gene, D gene, CDR3 length, clone size, CDR3 DNA, CDR3 protein. D genes are given only for firm matches. Clone size is stated in some rows and not others, as once, few, many or a class when expanded.

TRBV6-2/TRBV6-3	TRBJ1-6	-	14	many	TGTGCCAGCACCTGGGGCAGTGGAAGTTCACCCCTCCACTTT	CASTWGSGSSPLHF
TRBV6-5	TRBJ1-2	-	11	many	TGTGCCAGCGGGACACCCTATGGCTACACCTTC	CASGTPYGYTF
TRBV10-2	TRBJ1-2	-	13	-	TGCGCCAGCAGTGAGAGCAGGAACTATGGCTACACCTTC	CASSESRNYGYTF
TRBV12-2	TRBJ2-1	-	17	many	TGTGCAAGTCGCTTAGGGAATCAACGAGACTGTAACAATGAGCAGTTCTTC	CASRLGNQRDCNNEQFF
TRBV10-3	TRBJ2-7	TRBD1	14	-	TGTGCCATCAGTGACCCCGGGACAGGGAGGGAGCAGTACTTC	CAISDPGTGREQYF
TRBV10-3	TRBJ2-7	TRBD1	13	few	TGTGCCATCAGTGGGACAGGGACCTACGAGCAGTACTTC	CAISGTGTYEQYF
TRBV5-1	TRBJ2-5	-	13	-	TGCGCCAGCAGCTTTCAGGGAGAAGAGACCCAGTACTTC	CASSFQGEETQYF
TRBV9	TRBJ1-5	-	15	many	TGTGCCAGCAGCGAAGGGGCGACGAGCAATCAGCCCCAGCATTTT	CASSEGATSNQPQHF
TRBV5-6	TRBJ2-3	TRBD2	16	many	TGTGCCAGCAGTTATTCCGGGACTAGGAGCACAGATACGCAGTATTTT	CASSYSGTRSTDTQYF
TRBV29-1	TRBJ2-3	-	16	-	TGCAGCGTTGGAGGGGAGGCCGGGGCCAGCACAGATACGCAGTATTTT	CSVGGEAGASTDTQYF
TRBV4-1	TRBJ2-7	TRBD2	16	many	TGCGCCAGCAGCCCGACCCCCGCGGGAGGGTCCCACGAGCAGTACTTC	CASSPTPAGGSHEQYF
TRBV9	TRBJ2-5	-	14	many	TGTGCCAGCAGCCCACTGGGGCATGGGGAGACCCAGTACTTC	CASSPLGHGETQYF
TRBV3-2	TRBJ1-6	-	18	many	TGTGCCAGCAGCCAAGATATGCCTCGGACAGGGAGGAATTCACCCCTCCACTTT	CASSQDMPRTGRNSPLHF
TRBV5-1	TRBJ1-1	-	15	-	TGCGCCAGCAGCTCGCTGTGGGGGGGTCACACTGAAGCTTTCTTT	CASSSLWGGHTEAFF
TRBV11-2	TRBJ2-5	TRBD1	14	many	TGTGCCAGCAGCACCCGACAGGGGAGGGAGACCCAGTACTTC	CASSTRQGRETQYF
TRBV7-2	TRBJ1-2	-	16	many	TGTGCCAGCAGCTTAGGTTCCCTCACGCTTAACTATGGCTACACCTTC	CASSLGSLTLNYGYTF
TRBV7-9	TRBJ1-1	-	13	few	TGTGCCAGCAGCTTAGAGTCTCATAGTGAAGCTTTCTTT	CASSLESHSEAFF
TRBV6-5	TRBJ1-1	-	14	-	TGTGCCAGCAGTTACTCTGTGACAGGCACTGAAGCTTTCTTT	CASSYSVTGTEAFF
TRBV29-1	TRBJ2-3	TRBD2	14	-	TGCAGCTCTAAGTGGGGGGGAAACACAGATACGCAGTATTTT	CSSKWGGNTDTQYF
TRBV29-1	TRBJ2-1	TRBD1	13	many	TGCAGCGTTGAACGGGACAGGCTTTGGGAGCAGTTCTTC	CSVERDRLWEQFF
TRBV11-2	TRBJ2-3	-	16	many	TGTGCCAGCAGCTATGGACTGGGGGCGCTAACAGATACGCAGTATTTT	CASSYGLGALTDTQYF
TRBV20-1	TRBJ2-3	-	13	many	TGCAGTGCTCGAGGACAGAACACAGATACGCAGTATTTT	CSARGQNTDTQYF
TRBV3-1	TRBJ1-5	-	14	many	TGTGCCAGCAGCCCCAGTATTAGCAATCAGCCCCAGCATTTT	CASSPSISNQPQHF
TRBV19	TRBJ1-2	-	15	many	TGTGCCAGTAGTATCGGAGCTGGGGGCGCTTTTGGCTACACCTTC	CASSIGAGGAFGYTF
TRBV28	TRBJ2-1	TRBD2	13	many	TGTGCCAGCGGACTAGCGGGAAAGAATGAGCAGTTCTTC	CASGLAGKNEQFF
TRBV18	TRBJ1-4	-	14	many	TGTGCCAGCTCATCGCTTCGGGGCAATGAAAAACTGTTTTTT	CASSSLRGNEKLFF
TRBV23-1	TRBJ1-1	TRBD1	13	many	TGCGCCAGCAGTACAGGGGCCGACACTGAAGCTTTCTTT	CASSTGADTEAFF
TRBV27	TRBJ2-7	-	12	many	TGTGCCAGCAGTCTATCGACGGGGGAACCGTACTTC	CASSLSTGEPYF
TRBV29-1	TRBJ1-2	-	12	-	TGCAGCGTTGTATCCGGTGACTATGGCTACACCTTC	CSVVSGDYGYTF
TRBV4-2	TRBJ2-1	-	16	many	TGTGCCAGCAGCCAAGATTCAGGGACCCCCTACAATGAGCAGTTCTTC	CASSQDSGTPYNEQFF
TRBV7-6	TRBJ2-1	-	14	many	TGTGCCAGCAGCCTACTAGCTCCCCTAGGGGAGCAGTTCTTC	CASSLLAPLGEQFF
TRBV28	TRBJ1-2	-	12	many	TGTGCCAGCAGTTCCGGGACACTCGGCTACACCTTC	CASSSGTLGYTF
TRBV28	TRBJ2-1	TRBD2	20	many	TGTGCCAGCAGTACCGGACTAGCGGGAGCCCTCCGGGGAGGTTACAATGAGCAGTTCTTC	CASSTGLAGALRGGYNEQFF
TRBV19	TRBJ1-1	TRBD1	15	many	TGTGCCAGTACGACAGGGGGGCCAATGAACACTGAAGCTTTCTTT	CASTTGGPMNTEAFF
TRBV12-3/TRBV12-4	TRBJ1-2	-	16	many	TGTGCCAGCACGGGGTGGGGATGGGAAGCTAACTATGGCTACACCTTC	CASTGWGWEANYGYTF
TRBV7-2	TRBJ2-7	-	14	many	TGTGCCAGCAGCTTACTAGCGAGCTCCTACGAGCAGTACTTC	CASSLLASSYEQYF
TRBV5-1	TRBJ2-1	TRBD2	14	many	TGCGCCAGCAGGACTAGCGGGGATTTTGGGGAGCAGTTCTTC	CASRTSGDFGEQFF
TRBV5-5	TRBJ2-1	-	16	many	TGTGCCAGCAGCTTGGCCACGGGGGTCCTCTACAATGAGCAGTTCTTC	CASSLATGVLYNEQFF
TRBV7-2	TRBJ2-3	-	15	few	TGTGCCAGCAGATTCCGGGAGGGGGCAGGAGATACGCAGTATTTT	CASRFREGAGDTQYF
TRBV4-1	TRBJ2-3	-	14	many	TGCGCCAGCAGCCAAGAACTGGGGACAGATACGCAGTATTTT	CASSQELGTDTQYF
TRBV7-8	TRBJ2-6	-	18	many	TGTGCCAGCAGCCCGAGTTTTAGGGCCAGGGCTGGGGCCAACGTCCTGACTTTC	CASSPSFRARAGANVLTF
TRBV7-6	TRBJ2-2	TRBD2	17	many	TGTGCCAGCAGCTTAGCCCTAGCGGGCTTTAGCACCGGGGAGCTGTTTTTT	CASSLALAGFSTGELFF
TRBV19	TRBJ1-5	TRBD1	17	many	TGTGCCAGTAGTGTACGACTTCAGGGGGCGAGCAATCAGCCCCAGCATTTT	CASSVRLQGASNQPQHF
TRBV2	TRBJ2-3	-	13	many	TGTGCCAGTCACGGGACATCCACAGATCCGCAGTATTTT	CASHGTSTDPQYF
TRBV6-2/TRBV6-3	TRBJ2-7	-	13	-	TGTGCCAGCAAACGGGGAAGCTCCTACGAGCAGTACTTC	CASKRGSSYEQYF